Described below is a single TCR beta chain sequence and its context. Assay used: immunoSEQ multiplex PCR; TCRdb lists only in-frame clones, some missing. This table has a few hundred thousand clones, nearly 90% appearing once. This sample was included in a study of blood T cell repertoires in COVID-19. From germline, CDR1 is SNHLY and CDR2 FYNNEI. Deletions cut 6 bases from V and 0 bases from J, with 9 bases between. CDR3 length: 15 residues. The sequence was collected from a young woman with COVID-19, enrolled during active disease. Sequenced: peripheral blood. The chain has TRBV2 and TRBJ1-6, with D unclear. The CDR3 DNA sequence: TGTGCCAGCAGCGGGGAGAGCTCCTATAATTCACCCCTCCACTTT. This codes for CASSGESSYNSPLHF.